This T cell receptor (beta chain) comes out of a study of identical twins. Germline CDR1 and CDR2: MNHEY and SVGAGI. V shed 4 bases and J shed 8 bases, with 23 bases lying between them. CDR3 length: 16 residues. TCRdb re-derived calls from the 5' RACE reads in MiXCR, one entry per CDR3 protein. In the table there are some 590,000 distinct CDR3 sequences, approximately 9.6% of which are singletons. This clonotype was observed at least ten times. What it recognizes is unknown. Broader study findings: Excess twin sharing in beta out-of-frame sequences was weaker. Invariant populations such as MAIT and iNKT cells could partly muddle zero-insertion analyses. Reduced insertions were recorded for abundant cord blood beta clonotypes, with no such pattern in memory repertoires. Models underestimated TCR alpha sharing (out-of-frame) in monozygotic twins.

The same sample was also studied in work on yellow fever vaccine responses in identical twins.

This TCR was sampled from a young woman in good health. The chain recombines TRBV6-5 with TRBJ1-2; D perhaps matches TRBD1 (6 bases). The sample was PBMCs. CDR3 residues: CASSSNPPGGKGGYTF. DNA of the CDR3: TGTGCCAGCAGTTCCAACCCCCCGGGGGGCAAAGGAGGCTACACCTTC.